This TCR beta chain was obtained from a study of blood T cell repertoires in COVID-19. Study as a whole: Sources were T cells, B-cell-depleted T cells, or PBMCs; the material itself was cDNA or gDNA.

Participants were aged roughly 18 to 89 years, lived in 25 or so US areas, and enrolled virtually. Participants' own reports of clinical history determined their cohort assignment. Assay used: immunoSEQ multiplex PCR; TCRdb lists only in-frame clones, some missing. The sample includes hundreds of thousands of clones, 86% seen only once; the top ten take about 3.3%. Looked up from germline, CDR1 is GTSNPN and CDR2 is SVGIG (reference sequence). The CDR3 runs to 14 residues. Trimming removed 5 bases from V and 0 bases from J, with 13 bases in between. The rearrangement links TRBV30 to TRBJ1-1; D unclear. The sequenced material came from PBMCs or T cells enriched from blood (not recorded which). This clonotype was obtained from a woman between 40 and 50 years old with acute COVID-19. DNA of the CDR3: TGTGCCTGGCGGTGGAGCAGTTTGAACACTGAAGCTTTCTTT. Its translation is CAWRWSSLNTEAFF.